One and the same sample provided the 20 T cell receptor beta chains below, sequenced in a study of vaccination and CD4 T cells after COVID-19. Cultured CD4+ T cell DNA was sequenced using the Oncomine TCR Beta short-read assay. TCRdb processed the PCR reads anew with MiXCR; each CDR3 protein has one entry. The sample yields some 3,900 distinct CDR3 sequences, over 45% seen once. These receptors' antigens are unknown. Described treatment: roughly nine-day PBMC culture with coronavirus spike peptide pools or control peptides (ViraFEST assay). The sequencing input was CD4+ T cells from blood, cultured in vitro. All receptors come from a human donor who had recovered from COVID-19.

The rearrangement links TRBV20-1 to TRBJ2-3, with 11 bases lining up with TRBD2. CDR1 DFQATT and CDR2 SNEGSKA come from the germline V gene (reference sequence). The CDR3 sequence is 14 residues long. The trim removed 6 bases at V and 3 bases at J, leaving 5 bases unmatched. The CDR3 nucleotides read TGCAGTGCCATCACTAGCGGGGGTACAGATACGCAGTATTTT. Translating gives CSAITSGGTDTQYF.

The count of this clonotype is one. This rearrangement joins TRBV20-1 to TRBJ1-1; 7 nucleotides line up with TRBD1. This CDR3 spans 13 amino acids. V lost 4 bases, J lost 8 bases, and 10 bases stayed unmatched. Germline CDR1 DFQATT, CDR2 SNEGSKA (reference sequence). CDR3: CSATEGAETEAFF. The CDR3 coding sequence is TGCAGTGCTACCGAGGGGGCGGAAACCGAAGCTTTCTTT.

The chain carries TRBV10-2 and TRBJ2-1, with TRBD2 identical over 13 bases. The CDR3 loop spans 14 amino acids. Germline V gene sequence: CDR1 WSHSY, CDR2 SAAADI. Trimming removed 7 bases from V and 6 bases from J; junction bases left unmatched: 3. The CDR3 nucleotides are TGCGCCAGCAAACTAGCGGGGGGGCTCAATGAGCAGTTCTTC. It is translated as CASKLAGGLNEQFF.

The gene calls are TRBV7-9 and TRBJ2-7; the D is unclear. Trimming shortened V by 3 bases and J by 3 bases, and 12 bases separated the two germline ends. The CDR3 has 14 amino acids. Germline loops: CDR1 SEHNR, CDR2 FQNEAQ (reference sequence). The DNA for the CDR3 is TGTGCCAGCAGCTTCGATAGGTTCTACTACGAGCAGTACTTC. Translation gives CASSFDRFYYEQYF.

The chain couples TRBV30 to TRBJ2-7; 11 bases are a match to TRBD1. The CDR3 runs to 13 residues. V shed 4 bases and J 5 bases; nucleotides not matched to a gene: 4. CDR1 is GTSNPN, CDR2 SVGIG, per germline (reference sequence). CDR3 bases: TGTGCCTGGAACCGGGACAGGGGGAACGAGCAGTACTTC. Amino acid sequence: CAWNRDRGNEQYF.

About this clonotype itself: One end of the junction does not line up with germline, which may come from a read error. V and J are TRBV11-2 and TRBJ2-7; 8 bases align to TRBD2. CDR1 and CDR2 (germline): SGHAT, FQNNGV. The CDR3 consists of 15 residues. CDR3 region: CASSPQAGVSYEQYF. DNA of the CDR3: TGCGCCAGCAGCCCCCAAGCGGGAGTCTCCTACGAGCAGTACTTC.

V usage is TRBV7-8 and J usage is TRBJ2-3, with D possibly called TRBD1 or TRBD2 (6 bases each). Germline CDR1 and CDR2: SGHVS and FQNEAQ. CDR3 size: 14 residues. Trimming took off 5 bases at V and 6 bases at J, with 15 bases between the two ends. The CDR3 protein is CASSPDRTTDTQYF. CDR3 DNA: TGTGCCAGCAGCCCTGACAGGACTACGGATACGCAGTATTTT. Full variable domain (outside the CDR3, taken from reference TRBV7-8 and TRBJ2-3): GAGVSQSPRYKVAKRGQDVALRCDPISGHVSLFWYQQALGQGPEFLTYFQNEAQLDKSGLPSDRFFAERPEGSVSTLKIQRTQQEDSAVYLCASSPDRTTDTQYFGPGTRLTVL.

Notes on this clonotype: At one end, the junction sequence differs from germline, possibly due to a read error. The chain joins TRBV7-7 to TRBJ2-3; D uncertain. Germline V gene sequence: CDR1 SSHAT, CDR2 FNYEAQ (reference sequence). The CDR3 runs to 17 residues. CDR3 bases: TGTGCTAGCAGCTTCCCAAAATACTCGGCTTGCACAGATACGCAGTATTTT. It translates to CASSFPKYSACTDTQYF. Full variable domain (missing parts from reference TRBV7-7 and TRBJ2-3): GAGVSQSPRYKVTKRGQDVTLRCDPISSHATLYWYQQALGQGPEFLTYFNYEAQPDKSGLPSDRFSAERPEGSISTLTIQRTEQRDSAMYRCASSFPKYSACTDTQYFGPGTRLTVL.

This chain links TRBV5-1 with TRBJ1-1; D not certain. This CDR3 has 13 residues. Looked up from germline, CDR1 is SGHRS and CDR2 is YFSETQ. V lost 4 bases and J lost 6, with 13 bases in between. CDR3 in amino acids: CASSTDPQAEAFF. DNA for the CDR3: TGCGCCAGCAGCACAGATCCCCAAGCTGAAGCTTTCTTT.

This clonotype was picked up a small number of times. The V call is TRBV27, the J call TRBJ2-5; 7 bases align to TRBD1. The trim removed 5 bases at V and 2 bases at J, leaving 2 bases unmatched. The germline gives CDR1 MNHEY, CDR2 SMNVEV (reference sequence). The CDR3 is 13 amino acids. Written as DNA, the CDR3 is TGTGCCAGCAGTCGGACAGGTCAAGAGACCCAGTACTTC. It codes for CASSRTGQETQYF.

Only one count was recorded for this clonotype. V and J are TRBV20-1 and TRBJ2-3; 8 bases are shared with TRBD2. With 3 bases clipped from V and 4 bases from J, the junction kept 12 bases outside the gene matches. CDR1 DFQATT and CDR2 SNEGSKA come from the germline V gene (reference sequence). CDR3 size: 16 residues. The CDR3 region has the DNA TGCAGTGCTAGGGGCGCACCGGGACTAGTCTCAGATACGCAGTATTTT. Encoded protein: CSARGAPGLVSDTQYF.

CDR3 sequence: CSVAKAGGTQETQYF. The CDR3 coding sequence is TGCAGTGTAGCCAAGGCGGGGGGAACCCAAGAGACCCAGTACTTC. This chain connects TRBV20-1 to TRBJ2-5; 8 positions match TRBD2. The V and J ends lost 7 bases and 1 base, in that order; junction bases with no gene match: 11. Germline V lookup: CDR1 DFQATT, CDR2 SNEGSKA (reference sequence). This CDR3 has 15 amino acids.

The sample holds a few counts of this clonotype. The J gene is TRBJ2-1, the V gene TRBV20-1, with TRBD2 matching over 12 bases. V shed 3 bases, J shed 9 bases, and the junction held 15 bases outside the gene matches. CDR1 is DFQATT and CDR2 is SNEGSKA in the germline V gene (reference sequence). The CDR3 contains 17 residues. CDR3 residues: CSARGASGRALQAEQFF. The CDR3 coding sequence is TGCAGTGCTAGGGGGGCTAGCGGGAGGGCATTACAGGCTGAGCAGTTCTTC.

This clonotype was seen only a few times. V is TRBV7-3 and J is TRBJ2-3, with 8 bases matching TRBD2. This CDR3 has 14 residues. J lost 6 bases, V lost 6 bases, and 8 bases had no gene match. Germline values: CDR1 SGHTA, CDR2 FQGTGA. For the CDR3, the DNA is TGTGCCAGCAGGGACGGGGGGGGCGTGGATACGCAGTATTTT. It is translated as CASRDGGGVDTQYF.

This clonotype has more than one count but fewer than ten. This chain connects TRBV12-5 to TRBJ2-5, with D unresolved. V was clipped by 3 bases and J by 4 bases, with 3 bases between them. Germline loops: CDR1 LGHNT, CDR2 FRNRAP. The CDR3 runs to 11 residues. The DNA of the CDR3 is TGTGCTAGTGGTTTACGAGAGACCCAGTACTTC. Its protein product is CASGLRETQYF.

This clonotype was seen only a few times. The chain couples TRBV18 to TRBJ2-3, with D perhaps matching TRBD1 or TRBD2 (5 bases each). Germline CDR1 is KGHSH and CDR2 is LQKENI. The CDR3 is 13 amino acids. Trimming cost V 3 bases and J 4 bases, with 8 bases left between them. CDR3 in amino acids: CASSPGVADTQYF. The CDR3 bases are TGTGCCAGCTCACCGGGGGTGGCAGATACGCAGTATTTT.

The rearrangement uses TRBV2 and TRBJ1-1; no firm D call. V was pared by 6 bases and J by 3 bases, with 11 bases between. CDR3 length: 13 amino acids. CDR1 SNHLY and CDR2 FYNNEI come from the germline V gene. The CDR3: CASRDNPYTEAFF. The CDR3 coding sequence is TGTGCCAGCAGAGACAACCCATACACTGAAGCTTTCTTT.

The chain carries TRBV6-1 and TRBJ2-7; 7 nucleotides line up with TRBD1. CDR1 is MNHNS and CDR2 is SASEGT in the germline V gene. Losses at the gene ends were 10 bases for V and 2 bases for J; bases not matched to a gene: 8. The CDR3 has 13 amino acids. The CDR3 DNA reads as TGTGCCACCACAGGGGCTAGCACCTACGAGCAGTACTTC. This gives the protein CATTGASTYEQYF.

The sample holds a few counts of this clonotype. V gene TRBV5-1 combines with J gene TRBJ1-1; D not resolved. The CDR3 extends over 14 amino acids. Germline CDR1 and CDR2: SGHRS and YFSETQ. With 0 bases removed from V and 2 bases from J, the gap between germline ends came to 8 bases. The CDR3 loop is CASSLETANTEAFF. As DNA, the CDR3 is TGCGCCAGCAGCTTGGAGACGGCAAACACTGAAGCTTTCTTT.

A few counts support this clonotype. The chain combines TRBV20-1 with TRBJ2-3; D remains unclear. This CDR3 comprises 15 residues. Trimming shortened V by 4 bases and J by 1 base, and 15 bases separated the two germline ends. In germline, CDR1 is DFQATT, CDR2 SNEGSKA (reference sequence). The CDR3 DNA is TGCAGTGCTATTCAGCCCCGAGCAGGCACAGATACGCAGTATTTT. It yields the protein CSAIQPRAGTDTQYF.